What follows is one T cell receptor beta chain and its context. This record belongs to a study of shared clonotypes between healthy human individuals. The CDR3 loop spans 15 amino acids. Germline trimming cut 4 bases from V and 5 bases from J; bases unmatched to any gene: 6. Germline V gives CDR1 MNHNS, CDR2 SASEGT. The genomic DNA of each subset was split evenly across several immunoSEQ plates. Sequenced by immunoSEQ multiplex PCR; TCRdb stores in-frame clones only, minus some. The table has about 600,000 clones, more than 95% seen once. This TCR was recovered from a young woman in good health. The sequenced sample was naive CD4+ T cells sorted from blood. Subset noted: CD45RA+ positively selected. The chain joins TRBV6-1 to TRBJ1-4; 8 positions match TRBD1. CDR3 nucleotides: TGTGCCAGCAGTGGGAGGACAGGGAGGAATGAAAAACTGTTTTTT. Its protein is CASSGRTGRNEKLFF.